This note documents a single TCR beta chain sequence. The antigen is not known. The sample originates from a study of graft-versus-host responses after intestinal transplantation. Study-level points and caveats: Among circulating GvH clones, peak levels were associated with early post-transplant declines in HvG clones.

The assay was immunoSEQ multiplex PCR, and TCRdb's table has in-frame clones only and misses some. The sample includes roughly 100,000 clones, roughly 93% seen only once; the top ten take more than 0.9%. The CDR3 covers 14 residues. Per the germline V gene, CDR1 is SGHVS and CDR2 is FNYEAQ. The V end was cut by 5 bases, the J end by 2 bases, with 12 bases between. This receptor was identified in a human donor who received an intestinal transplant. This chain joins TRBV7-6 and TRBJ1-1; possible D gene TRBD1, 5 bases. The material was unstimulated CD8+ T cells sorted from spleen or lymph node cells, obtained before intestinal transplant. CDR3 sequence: CASSSGTANTEAFF. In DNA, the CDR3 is TGTGCCAGCAGCAGTGGGACGGCCAACACTGAAGCTTTCTTT.